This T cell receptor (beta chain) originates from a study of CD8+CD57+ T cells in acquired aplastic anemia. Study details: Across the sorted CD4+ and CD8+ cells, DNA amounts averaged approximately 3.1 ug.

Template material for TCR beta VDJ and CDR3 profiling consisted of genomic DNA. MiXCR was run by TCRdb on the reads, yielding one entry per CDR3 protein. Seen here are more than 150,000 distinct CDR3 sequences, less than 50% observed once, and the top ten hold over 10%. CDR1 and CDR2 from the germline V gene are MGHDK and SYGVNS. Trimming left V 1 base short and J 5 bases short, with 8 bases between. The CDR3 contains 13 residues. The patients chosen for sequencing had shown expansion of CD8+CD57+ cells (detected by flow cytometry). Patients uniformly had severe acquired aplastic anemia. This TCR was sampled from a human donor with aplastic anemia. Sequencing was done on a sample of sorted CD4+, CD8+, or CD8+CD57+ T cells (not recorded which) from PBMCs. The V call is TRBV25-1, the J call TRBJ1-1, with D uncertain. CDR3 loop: CASSESRSTEAFF. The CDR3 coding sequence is TGTGCCAGCAGTGAATCGCGGAGTACTGAAGCTTTCTTT.